What follows are 8 T cell receptor beta chains derived from one specimen sequenced in a study of CD8+ T cells in alopecia areata. After pooling, cutaneous lymph node cells were sorted with CD4, CD8alpha, NKG2D, NKG2ACE and other markers. RNA was isolated and reverse transcribed to cDNA, the sequencing template. Generated by immunoSEQ multiplex PCR, the TCRdb table keeps only in-frame clones and is missing some. This sample shows 290,000 or so clones and no singletons; 1.2% rests with the ten largest. Sequences were obtained from CD4+ T cells sorted from a lymph node. These TCRs come from a C3H/HeJ mouse with alopecia areata. Mouse strain MHC haplotype: H2-k.

With regard to this clone: A clone one base away is much larger, so this may be a read error. Gene names and germline refer to mouse. The CDR3 end is not reached by the read, which stops 3 residues before it; the germline J gene fills it in. This CDR3 is also generated by other DNA sequences in the sample. The chain employs TRBV13-1 and TRBJ1-6; D unclear. TRBJ1-6 is noted as an ORF with a role that remains uncertain. The CDR3 is made up of 13 amino acids. V was shortened by 3 bases and J by 4 bases, with 5 bases between the two germline ends. CDR1 NSHNY and CDR2 SYGAGN come from the germline V gene. CDR3 DNA (partial): TGTGCCAGCAGTGTTCAGTATAATTCGCCC. Translated: CASSVQYNSP. The CDR3, in full, reads CASSVQYNSPLYF.

This clone was detected many times. Here the gene names and germline are mouse. Read data end 4 residues before the CDR3 end; the end is taken from the germline J gene. The gene calls are TRBV17 and TRBJ1-1; 8 nucleotides agree with TRBD1. CDR3 length: 15 residues. The J segment lost 4 bases and the V segment lost 3 bases, leaving 7 bases of the junction unmatched. Germline values: CDR1 MNHDT, CDR2 YYDKIL. Here the CDR3 reads CASSSPRGRGTEVFF. The part of the CDR3 DNA that was read is TGTGCTAGCAGTAGCCCCAGGGGGCGAGGCACA.

This clone was seen only a few times. Mouse names are used for the genes. Other DNA sequences from this sample encode an identical CDR3 as well. The sequenced CDR3 bases are TGTGCCAGCACCAGGACTGGGGGGTAT. This sequence encodes CASTRTGGY. The whole CDR3 is CASTRTGGYEQYF. The chain is built from TRBV19 and TRBJ2-7; TRBD2 aligns across 11 bases. The observed sequence ends 4 residues before the CDR3 terminus, with the missing tail filled in from the germline J gene. Per the germline V gene, CDR1 is FNHDT and CDR2 is SITEND (reference sequence). The CDR3 is 13 residues long.

This clone was seen a handful of times. Genes and germline come from the mouse. Read coverage stops 4 residues before the CDR3 terminus; the germline J gene supplies the remainder. V usage is TRBV19 and J usage is TRBJ1-2; 9 nucleotides align to TRBD1. Germline values: CDR1 FNHDT, CDR2 SITEND (reference sequence). Unmatched junction bases numbered 8, after V lost 5 bases and J lost 3 bases. The CDR3 is made up of 15 amino acids. The covered CDR3 bases are TGTGCCAGCAGCACCGGGACAGGGAAGGACTCC. This encodes CASSTGTGKDS. The entire CDR3 protein is CASSTGTGKDSDYTF.

This clone was observed a few times. Germline and genes here are mouse. The read ends 4 residues early relative to the CDR3; the germline J gene fills the gap. In the same sample, other DNA sequences code for this CDR3. The chain combines TRBV13-1 with TRBJ2-3, with 8 bases fitting TRBD1. CDR1 NSHNY and CDR2 SYGAGN come from the germline V gene. Trimming took 6 bases from V and 1 from J; bases not matched to a gene: 4. The CDR3 has 14 amino acids. The part of the CDR3 DNA that was read is TGTGCCAGCACTCCGGGACAGGGTGCAGAA. Its protein product is CASTPGQGAE. The entire CDR3 sequence reads CASTPGQGAETLYF.

This clone was counted a few times. All gene names here are mouse names. With the read ending 4 residues before the CDR3 end, the germline J gene is used to fill in that end. The genes are TRBV3 and TRBJ2-5; 7 nucleotides match TRBD1. Trimming cost V 7 bases and J 3 bases; bases outside gene matches: 10. The CDR3 has 15 residues. In germline, CDR1 is SNHLY, CDR2 FYNGKV (reference sequence). The CDR3: CASNLAGTAQDTQYF. The CDR3 DNA, read in part, is TGTGCCAGCAACCTTGCCGGGACAGCTCAAGAC.

This clone was observed a handful of times. Gene names are mouse gene names. The sequence runs out 4 residues before the end of the CDR3; the remainder is reconstructed from the germline J gene. The chain links TRBV13-1 to TRBJ2-7; possibly TRBD2 for D (7 bases). Per the germline V gene, CDR1 is NSHNY and CDR2 is SYGAGN. The CDR3 spans 13 residues. CDR3 in amino acids: CASSGGGVYEQYF. The sequenced CDR3 bases are TGTGCCAGCAGTGGAGGGGGGGTATAT.

This clone was found a few times. The gene names here belong to mouse. The DNA ends 4 residues before the CDR3 does, and the rest of the CDR3 is filled in from the germline J gene. This sample also contains other DNA sequences that code for the same CDR3. This rearrangement joins TRBV13-1 to TRBJ2-7; TRBD1 aligns across 10 bases. J gave up 0 bases and V 1 base, and 1 base lay outside the gene matches. CDR1 NSHNY and CDR2 SYGAGN come from the germline V gene. This CDR3 is built from 15 residues. Partial CDR3 DNA: TGTGCCAGCAGTGATCGGACAGGGGGCTCCTAT. Amino acid sequence: CASSDRTGGSY. The CDR3 as a whole reads CASSDRTGGSYEQYF.